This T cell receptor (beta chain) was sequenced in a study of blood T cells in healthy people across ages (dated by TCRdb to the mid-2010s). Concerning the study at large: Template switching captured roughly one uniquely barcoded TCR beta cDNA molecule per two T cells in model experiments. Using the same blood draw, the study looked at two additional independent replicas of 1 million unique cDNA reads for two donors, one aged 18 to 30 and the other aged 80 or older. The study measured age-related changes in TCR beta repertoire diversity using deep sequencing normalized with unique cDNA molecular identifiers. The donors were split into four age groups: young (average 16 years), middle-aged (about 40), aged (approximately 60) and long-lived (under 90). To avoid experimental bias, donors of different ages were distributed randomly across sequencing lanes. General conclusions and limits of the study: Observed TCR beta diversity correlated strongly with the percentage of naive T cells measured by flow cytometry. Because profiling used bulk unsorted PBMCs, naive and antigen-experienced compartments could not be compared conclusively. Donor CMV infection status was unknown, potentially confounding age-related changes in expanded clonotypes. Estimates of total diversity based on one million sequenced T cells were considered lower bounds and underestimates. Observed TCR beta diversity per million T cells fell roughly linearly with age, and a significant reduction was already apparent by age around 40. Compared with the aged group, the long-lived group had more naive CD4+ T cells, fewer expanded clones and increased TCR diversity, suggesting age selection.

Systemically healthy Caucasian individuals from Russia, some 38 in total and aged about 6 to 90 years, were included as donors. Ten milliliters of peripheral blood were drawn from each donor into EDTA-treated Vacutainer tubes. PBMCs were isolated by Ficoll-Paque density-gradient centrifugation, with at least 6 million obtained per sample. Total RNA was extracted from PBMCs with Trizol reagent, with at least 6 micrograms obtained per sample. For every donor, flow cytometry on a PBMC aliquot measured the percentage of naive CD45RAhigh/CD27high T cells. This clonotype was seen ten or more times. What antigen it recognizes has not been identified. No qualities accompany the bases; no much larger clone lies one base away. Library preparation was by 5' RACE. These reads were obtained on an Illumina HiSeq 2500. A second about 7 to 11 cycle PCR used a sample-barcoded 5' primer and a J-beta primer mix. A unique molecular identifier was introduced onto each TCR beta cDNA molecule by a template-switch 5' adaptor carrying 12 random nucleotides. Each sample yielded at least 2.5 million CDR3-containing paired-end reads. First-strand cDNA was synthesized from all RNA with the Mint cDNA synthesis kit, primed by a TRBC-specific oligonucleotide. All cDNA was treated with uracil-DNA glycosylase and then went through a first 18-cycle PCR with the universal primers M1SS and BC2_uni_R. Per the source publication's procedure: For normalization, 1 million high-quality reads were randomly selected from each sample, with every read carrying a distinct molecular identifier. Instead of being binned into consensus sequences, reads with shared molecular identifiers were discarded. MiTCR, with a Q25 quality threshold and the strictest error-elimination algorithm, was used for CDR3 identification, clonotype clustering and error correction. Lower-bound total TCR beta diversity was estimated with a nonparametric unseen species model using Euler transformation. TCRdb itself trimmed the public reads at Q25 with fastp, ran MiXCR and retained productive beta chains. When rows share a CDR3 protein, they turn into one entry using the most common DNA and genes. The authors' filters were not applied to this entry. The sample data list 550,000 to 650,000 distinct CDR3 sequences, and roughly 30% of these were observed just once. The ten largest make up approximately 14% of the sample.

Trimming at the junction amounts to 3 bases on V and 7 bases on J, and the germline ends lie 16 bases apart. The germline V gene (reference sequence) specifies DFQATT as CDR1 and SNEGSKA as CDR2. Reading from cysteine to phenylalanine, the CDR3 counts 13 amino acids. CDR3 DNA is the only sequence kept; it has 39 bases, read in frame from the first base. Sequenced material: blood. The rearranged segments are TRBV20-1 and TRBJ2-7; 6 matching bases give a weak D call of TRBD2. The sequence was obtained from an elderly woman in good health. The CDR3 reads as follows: CSASSAGNLEQYF. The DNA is TGCAGTGCTAGTAGCGCGGGGAATCTGGAGCAGTACTTC.